This TCR beta chain was identified in a study of shared clonotypes between healthy human individuals. Study at large: Researchers assigned three CD4 naive, three CD4 memory, two CD8 naive and one CD8 memory plate to each donor.

Note on this clone: Antigen unknown.

This CDR3 contains 12 residues. The germline gives CDR1 MDHEN, CDR2 SYDVKM. The ends were cut back, 6 bases at V and 6 bases at J, with 9 bases in the middle. Over several immunoSEQ plates, each subset's genomic DNA was distributed in even portions. Profiled with immunoSEQ multiplex PCR; TCRdb holds only in-frame clones, not every one. The repertoire holds over a million clones, with approximately 80% as singletons. Findings and caveats of the study: Naive subsets tended to show greater estimated richness than memory subsets.

The rearrangement uses TRBV28 and TRBJ1-5; no clear D. Sequencing was done on a sample of memory CD4+ T cells from PBMCs. Described subset: CD45RA-negative fraction. This TCR came from a man between 18 and 29 years old in good health. Some clones in this sample may be carry-over from other donors' samples. CDR3 bases: TGTGCCAGCAGGGGCAGTCCTCAGCCCCAGCATTTT. Translating gives CASRGSPQPQHF.